This paragraph reports one T cell receptor beta chain. Its target is not known. TCRdb ran MiXCR on the reads and lists one entry per CDR3 protein. The sample contains tens of thousands of distinct CDR3 sequences, 25% to 30% of which appear only once. This sample was included in a study of T cell repertoires in cytomegalovirus infection. Study-wide context: The authors relied on CMV epitopes, both recently identified HLA-C-restricted and well-studied HLA-B-restricted. Both CMV infection and a matching HLA type were indicated by public TCR beta signatures.

Study results and limitations: In two of eight donors, the top clonotype was HLA-C-restricted CMV-specific. People with CMV and the relevant HLA were identified by cumulative public TCR beta family frequency.

The CDR3 spans 18 residues. In germline, CDR1 is SGDLS, CDR2 YYNGEE. Deletions cut 3 bases from V and 9 bases from J, with 28 bases between. The V and J genes are TRBV9 and TRBJ2-1; TRBD2 might be the D (6 bases). The receptor's source is a human donor in good health (CMV status not recorded). Some clones in this sample may be carry-over from other donors' samples. Specimen: CD8+ T cells from cultured PBMCs, collected from culture after CMV antigen stimulation. CDR3 sequence reads: CASSGPSPGEAHGGEQFF. DNA for the CDR3: TGTGCCAGCAGCGGGCCCTCGCCCGGGGAGGCCCACGGGGGTGAGCAGTTCTTC.